The next 5 T cell receptor beta chains were all read from a single sample in a study. MiXCR, run by TCRdb on the RT-PCR reads, gives a single entry per CDR3 protein. Of approximately 720,000 distinct CDR3 sequences listed, approximately 15% are singletons. The sample consisted of memory CD4+ T cells from blood. Receptors originate from a female donor in good health, serving as a healthy control.

This clonotype has just a few counts. The rearrangement joins TRBV10-3 to TRBJ1-5; D is undetermined. The CDR3 is 17 amino acids. Trimming took 0 bases from V and 0 from J, leaving 12 bases between them. The germline gives CDR1 ENHRY, CDR2 SYGVKD. The CDR3 region has the DNA TGTGCCATCAGTGAGTCGAACGGGGTGGGTAGCAATCAGCCCCAGCATTTT. This gives the protein CAISESNGVGSNQPQHF.

This clonotype was counted between two and nine times. This chain links TRBV30 with TRBJ2-5, with D possibly matching TRBD2 (7 bases). CDR1 is GTSNPN and CDR2 is SVGIG in the germline V gene (reference sequence). The CDR3 is made up of 14 amino acids. The V end lost 3 bases, the J end lost 7 bases, and 18 bases lay between the germline ends. CDR3 sequence (DNA): TGTGCCTGGAGCGCCAGAAGGGGGGGCGCGACCCAGTACTTC. This encodes CAWSARRGGATQYF.

Ten or more counts support this clonotype. The J gene is TRBJ2-1, the V gene TRBV7-3; the D gene is possibly TRBD1 (5 bases). The CDR3 is made up of 13 amino acids. From germline, CDR1 is SGHTA and CDR2 FQGTGA. V was trimmed by 4 bases and J by 8 bases, leaving 12 bases between them. The CDR3, as DNA: TGTGCCAGCAGCTCAGGGCCCGGACATGAGCAGTTCTTC. This translates into CASSSGPGHEQFF.

This clonotype was detected ten times or more. The genes are TRBV20-1 and TRBJ2-7, with 10 bases lining up with TRBD1. Germline CDR1 DFQATT, CDR2 SNEGSKA (reference sequence). V gave up 3 bases and J gave up 3 bases; unmatched junction bases: 17. This CDR3 has 18 amino acids. CDR3 sequence: CSASHFSRDRGAGYEQYF. CDR3 coding DNA: TGCAGTGCTAGTCACTTTTCCCGGGACAGGGGAGCGGGCTACGAGCAGTACTTC.

This clonotype was recorded many times. This chain connects TRBV7-2 to TRBJ2-1; no clear D gene. This CDR3 is built from 15 residues. Germline CDR1 SGHTA, CDR2 FQGNSA. Trimming removed 2 bases from V and 0 bases from J, with 8 bases in between. The CDR3 loop is CASSLRRSSYNEQFF. CDR3 coding DNA: TGTGCCAGCAGCTTACGGCGGAGCTCCTACAATGAGCAGTTCTTC.